One sample yielded the 25 T cell receptor beta chains listed below, sequenced in a study of early T cells in non-severe SARS-CoV-2 infection. From the 5' RACE reads, TCRdb called clonotypes with MiXCR, one entry per CDR3 protein. The sample shows about 35,000 distinct CDR3 sequences, about 3.9% of them seen only once. The sample taken for sequencing was whole blood. The receptors here all came from an adult who was a healthcare worker with PCR-confirmed SARS-CoV-2 infection or an uninfected control (not recorded which).

The table lists this clonotype with many counts. The chain has TRBV20-1 and TRBJ1-5; D may be TRBD1 (6 bases). Germline CDR1 reads DFQATT; CDR2 reads SNEGSKA (reference sequence). The length of the CDR3 is 13 residues. The CDR3 coding sequence is TGCGGAGGGGGGACGGGAAGAAATCAGCCCCAGCATTTT. It translates to CGGGTGRNQPQHF.

This clonotype was counted ten times or more. This chain links TRBV27 with TRBJ2-7; 7 bases agree with TRBD1. The CDR3 consists of 13 residues. CDR1 is MNHEY and CDR2 is SMNVEV in the germline V gene (reference sequence). V trimming: 7 bases; J trimming: 8 bases; junction bases outside the gene matches: 11. In DNA form, the CDR3 reads TGTGCCAGCAAGGGGGCTTCCCTCGGCAAGCAGTACTTC. Translated, it gives CASKGASLGKQYF.

In this sample, this clonotype turned up a few times. The chain recombines TRBV20-1 with TRBJ1-2; D ambiguous. V lost 0 bases and J 6 bases, leaving 11 bases between the germline ends. The CDR3 is made up of 13 amino acids. The germline CDR1 and CDR2 sequences are DFQATT and SNEGSKA (reference sequence). This CDR3 is CSAREKGNHGYTF. The CDR3 region has the DNA TGCAGTGCTAGAGAGAAAGGAAATCATGGCTACACCTTC.

This clonotype was seen ten or more times. The chain uses TRBV20-1 and TRBJ2-1; D gene unclear. This CDR3 has 11 residues. CDR1 DFQATT and CDR2 SNEGSKA come from the germline V gene (reference sequence). The V and J ends lost 0 bases and 7 bases respectively, with 4 bases between them. The CDR3 DNA follows: TGCAGTGCTAGAGAACCAAATGAGCAGTTCTTC. Encoded protein: CSAREPNEQFF.

This clonotype was found many times. V gene TRBV20-1 combines with J gene TRBJ2-7; 10 bases align to TRBD1. CDR1 DFQATT and CDR2 SNEGSKA come from the germline V gene (reference sequence). The CDR3 spans 14 residues. Trimming cost V 2 bases and J 2 bases; bases outside gene matches: 3. The CDR3 DNA is TGCAGTGCTAGACCGGGACAGGGGACCTACGAGCAGTACTTC. Translating gives CSARPGQGTYEQYF.

This clonotype was seen ten or more times. This chain joins TRBV5-4 and TRBJ2-4; 8 nucleotides line up with TRBD2. The CDR3 contains 15 residues. The V segment lost 6 bases and the J segment 0 bases; nucleotides outside the gene matches: 5. Germline CDR1 is SGHNT and CDR2 is YYREEE (reference sequence). CDR3 nucleotides: TGTGCCAGCAACGCGGGGGGCTCAGCCAAAAACATTCAGTACTTC. The encoded protein is CASNAGGSAKNIQYF.

This clonotype was counted ten times or more. V and J are TRBV12-3 or TRBV12-4 and TRBJ2-1, with TRBD2 as a possible D gene (5 bases). The CDR3 consists of 13 residues. V lost 6 bases, J lost 6 bases, and 12 bases lay in between. The CDR3 is CASSRTRGNEQFF. The DNA of the CDR3 is TGTGCCAGCAGCCGCACTAGAGGCAATGAGCAGTTCTTC.

This clonotype was observed many times. This chain links TRBV4-1 with TRBJ2-1; D is undetermined. The CDR3 is made up of 15 amino acids. Per the germline V gene, CDR1 is MGHRA and CDR2 is YSYEKL. The V and J ends lost 2 bases and 0 bases respectively, with 8 bases between them. The CDR3 nucleotides are TGCGCCAGCAGCCAATACGGAAGCTCCTACAATGAGCAGTTCTTC. Translating it yields CASSQYGSSYNEQFF.

This clonotype was recorded at least ten times. The rearrangement links TRBV10-1 to TRBJ2-2; D may match TRBD1 or TRBD2 (6 bases each). The CDR3 has 14 residues. Germline values: CDR1 WNHNN, CDR2 SYGVQD (reference sequence). Trimming left V 0 bases short and J 6 bases short, with 8 bases between. The CDR3 region has the DNA TGCGCCAGCAGTGAGTCAGGGGGGCCCGGGGAGCTGTTTTTT. This codes for CASSESGGPGELFF.

In this sample, this clonotype turned up many times. The chain carries TRBV27 and TRBJ2-7; 8 bases map to TRBD2. Germline CDR1 is MNHEY and CDR2 is SMNVEV (reference sequence). The length of the CDR3 is 15 residues. V was pared by 2 bases and J by 5 bases, with 8 bases of the junction left unmatched. The CDR3 coding sequence is TGTGCCAGCAGTTTAACGAGCGGGAGAGGGGACGAGCAGTACTTC. Its translation: CASSLTSGRGDEQYF.

This clonotype has only a few counts. This rearrangement joins TRBV10-2 to TRBJ2-7; a weak D match, TRBD1 (6 bases). Between the trimmed V and J ends, which lost 4 bases and 3 bases, there was a span of 13 bases. This CDR3 comprises 14 residues. Per the germline V gene, CDR1 is WSHSY and CDR2 is SAAADI. CDR3 coding DNA: TGCGCCAGCAGTGGATCGGGACACCGCTACGAGCAGTACTTC. Protein: CASSGSGHRYEQYF.

This clonotype occurred many times. V usage is TRBV6-2 or TRBV6-3 and J usage is TRBJ2-7; D is possibly TRBD1 (5 bases). The germline V gene encodes CDR1 MNHEY and CDR2 SVGEGT. Between the trimmed V and J ends, which lost 0 bases and 3 bases, there was a span of 12 bases. The CDR3 consists of 15 residues. For the CDR3, the DNA is TGTGCCAGCAGTTACTCAGGCAGGGTAGACTACGAGCAGTACTTC. Protein product: CASSYSGRVDYEQYF.

The J gene is TRBJ2-7, the V gene TRBV6-5; possibly TRBD1 or TRBD2 for D (5 bases each). V lost 1 base, J lost 0 bases, and 10 bases lay in between. Germline V CDR1 and CDR2: MNHEY, SVGAGI. There are 15 residues in the CDR3. CDR3 coding DNA: TGTGCCAGCAGTTACTTGGGACGGAGCTCCTACGAGCAGTACTTC. It translates to CASSYLGRSSYEQYF.

This clonotype was seen at least ten times. This chain links TRBV7-2 with TRBJ2-3; D is possibly TRBD1 (6 bases). The V gene lost 10 bases and the J gene lost 0 bases, with 8 bases spanning the gap. This CDR3 is 12 amino acids long. CDR1 and CDR2 (germline): SGHTA, FQGNSA. CDR3 DNA sequence: TGTGCCATCGGACAGAGCACAGATACGCAGTATTTT. This translates into CAIGQSTDTQYF.

This clonotype was seen repeatedly, ten times or more. V gene TRBV24-1 combines with J gene TRBJ1-2, with a tentative D call TRBD1 (5 bases). Germline V CDR1 and CDR2: KGHDR, SFDVKD. V lost 4 bases and J lost 0, with 11 bases in between. This CDR3 spans 15 amino acids. DNA of the CDR3: TGTGCCACCAGTGACCCCGGACAAGCTAACTATGGCTACACCTTC. It specifies CATSDPGQANYGYTF.

The table lists this clonotype with many counts. The chain carries TRBV20-1 and TRBJ2-2, with a tentative D call TRBD1 (6 bases). Germline CDR1 DFQATT, CDR2 SNEGSKA (reference sequence). There are 14 residues in the CDR3. The CDR3 region is CRINTGLNTGELFF. The CDR3 DNA is TGCAGGATTAATACAGGGCTCAACACCGGGGAGCTGTTTTTT.

This clonotype has at least ten counts. The V gene is TRBV19, the J gene TRBJ2-6, with 7 positions matching TRBD1. With V trimmed by 3 bases and J by 0 bases, 5 bases remained unmatched. The CDR3 length is 17 residues. CDR1 and CDR2 (germline): LNHDA, SQIVND (reference sequence). The CDR3, as DNA: TGTGCCAGTAGTATCGGACAGGTGCTCTCTGGGGCCAACGTCCTGACTTTC. It specifies CASSIGQVLSGANVLTF.

This clonotype was seen ten or more times. This chain links TRBV11-3 with TRBJ2-2, with D uncertain. CDR3 length: 13 residues. Germline V lookup: CDR1 SGHNT, CDR2 YENEEA. Trimming left V 5 bases short and J 0 bases short, with 4 bases between. CDR3: CASSTTNTGELFF. DNA of the CDR3: TGTGCCAGCAGCACTACGAACACCGGGGAGCTGTTTTTT.

This clonotype has a count of ten or more. The CDR3 coding sequence is TGTGCCAGCAGCTTAGTGCTAGCGGGAGATGAGCAGTTCTTC. Encoded protein: CASSLVLAGDEQFF. V is TRBV7-2 and J is TRBJ2-1; 10 positions match TRBD2. Germline CDR1 and CDR2: SGHTA and FQGNSA. Germline trimming cut 1 base from V and 8 bases from J; bases unmatched to any gene: 2. The CDR3 consists of 14 residues.

This clonotype has ten or more counts. V gene TRBV6-2 or TRBV6-3 combines with J gene TRBJ2-7, with unresolved D. The CDR3 runs to 10 residues. CDR1 and CDR2 (germline): MNHEY, SVGEGT. The ends were cut back, 4 bases at V and 7 bases at J, with 5 bases in the middle. Here the CDR3 DNA reads TGTGCCAGCAGTTCCGGTGAGCAGTACTTC. Protein: CASSSGEQYF.

This clonotype is medium-sized (0.01 to 0.1%) in the sample. At one boundary the junction diverges from the germline segment, which might be a read error. The chain joins TRBV20-1 to TRBJ2-1, with 16 bases aligning to TRBD2. This CDR3 region has 23 residues. Germline V gene data show CDR1 as DFQATT and CDR2 as SNEGSKA (reference sequence). The CDR3 DNA sequence: TGCAGTGCAAGAGCCCCCCCCCGCGTCGGGACTAGCGGGAGGGCCCTCTCCTACAATGAGCAGTTCTTC. Translation: CSARAPPRVGTSGRALSYNEQFF.

This clonotype was counted ten times or more. The chain couples TRBV15 to TRBJ2-2; a possible D gene is TRBD2 (5 bases). V was shortened by 0 bases and J by 4 bases, with 9 bases between the two germline ends. This CDR3 contains 15 residues. The germline V gene has CDR1 LNHNV and CDR2 YYDKDF (reference sequence). Written as DNA, the CDR3 is TGTGCCACCAGCAGAGATAACGGACTCACCGGGGAGCTGTTTTTT. It specifies CATSRDNGLTGELFF.

This clonotype was detected many times. This sequence joins TRBV5-6 and TRBJ2-1; D is unresolved. With 4 bases removed from V and 5 bases from J, the gap between germline ends came to 10 bases. The CDR3 totals 13 residues. Germline V lookup: CDR1 SGHDT, CDR2 YYEEEE. The CDR3 reads CASSKDADNEQFF. The CDR3 nucleotides are TGTGCCAGCAGCAAGGACGCAGACAATGAGCAGTTCTTC.

This clonotype occurred many times. This sequence joins TRBV12-3 or TRBV12-4 and TRBJ2-7; D is possibly TRBD2 (6 bases). This CDR3 region has 15 residues. The V end lost 5 bases, the J end lost 1 base, and 15 bases lay between the germline ends. CDR3 nucleotides: TGTGCCAGCAGTGGGCTGCCGGGGGTGTCCTACGAGCAGTACTTC. Its protein is CASSGLPGVSYEQYF.

Notes on this clonotype: This may arise from a read error, as a much more abundant clone is one base away. V usage is TRBV24-1 and J usage is TRBJ2-2; unclear D gene. Per germline, CDR1 KGHDR and CDR2 SFDVKD. The CDR3 runs to 16 residues. Written as DNA, the CDR3 is TGTGTCACCAGTCGGGTCCCCGAGGCGGTCACCGGGGAGCTGTTTTTT. Translated, it gives CVTSRVPEAVTGELFF.